Below are 29 T cell receptor beta chains sequenced from a single sample in a study of cytomegalovirus exposure and HLA in healthy donors (dated by TCRdb to about 2017). Preparation of the library involved the immunoSEQ multiplex PCR assay. A mixture of 60 forward primers for TCR Vbeta segments and 13 reverse primers for TCR Jbeta segments was used in the multiplex PCR. Entries here come from immuneACCESS through TCRdb and include only in-frame sequences with V and J called. Some clones fail to appear in such tables; in the studies checked, an unresolved V gene covers under half of the shortfall, and the cause of the remainder is unknown. For this sample there are 35,000 to 45,000 clones; roughly 82% appear just once. The ten largest clones take up roughly 10% of the sample. Sample: PBMCs. The receptors derive from a woman aged 18-29 years in good health and CMV-seropositive.

CDR3 nucleotide sequence: TGTGCCTGGAGTTATGAGAGTACGCAGTATTTT. This gives the protein CAWSYESTQYF. The chain is built from TRBV30 and TRBJ2-3; D unclear. The CDR3 extends over 11 amino acids. Between the trimmed V and J ends, which lost 2 bases and 8 bases, there was a span of 8 bases. CDR1 is GTSNPN and CDR2 is SVGIG in the germline V gene (reference sequence).

V and J are TRBV30 and TRBJ1-2, with 8 bases fitting TRBD1. Trimming took 3 bases from V and 7 from J; bases not matched to a gene: 16. The CDR3 has 16 amino acids. The germline V gene encodes CDR1 GTSNPN and CDR2 SVGIG (reference sequence). CDR3 in amino acids: CAWSSWGLDRDRGYTF. The CDR3 bases are TGTGCCTGGAGCTCCTGGGGGTTGGACAGGGATCGTGGCTACACCTTC.

This clone was picked up one time. The chain has TRBV2 and TRBJ1-1; TRBD1 matches 8 bases. This CDR3 is built from 14 residues. Germline values: CDR1 SNHLY, CDR2 FYNNEI. Trimming cost V 6 bases and J 1 base; bases outside gene matches: 4. CDR3 in amino acids: CASSGQGKNTEAFF. The CDR3 DNA sequence: TGTGCCAGCAGCGGACAGGGAAAGAACACTGAAGCTTTCTTT.

Only one count was recorded for this clone. The chain has TRBV4-3 and TRBJ2-7; tentatively, D is TRBD2 (6 bases). Germline V gives CDR1 LGHNA, CDR2 YSLEER. This CDR3 contains 15 residues. V lost 1 base and J 5 bases, leaving 15 bases between the germline ends. The CDR3, as DNA: TGCGCCAGCAGCCAAGGCCGCGGGGCTTCCCACGAGCAGTACTTC. Translation gives CASSQGRGASHEQYF.

The chain has TRBV7-2 and TRBJ2-7, with TRBD2 matching over 7 bases. Per germline, CDR1 SGHTA and CDR2 FQGNSA. Trimming removed 1 base from V and 0 bases from J; junction bases left unmatched: 6. The CDR3 has 16 residues. The CDR3 protein is CASSLGGGGVSYEQYF. In DNA form, the CDR3 reads TGTGCCAGCAGCTTAGGGGGGGGAGGTGTCTCCTACGAGCAGTACTTC.

V usage is TRBV6-4 and J usage is TRBJ2-5; TRBD2 matches at 14 bases. The J call could be wrong; TRBJ2-7 is a better fit for the DNA end. The CDR3 is 15 amino acids. Germline V gives CDR1 MRHNA, CDR2 SNTAGT. For the CDR3, the DNA is TGTGCCAGCAGTGCCGGGACTAGCGGGAGTTACGAGCAGTACTTC. Residues: CASSAGTSGSYEQYF.

The sample holds one count of this clone. This chain joins TRBV28 and TRBJ1-2; TRBD1 matches at 8 bases. The trim removed 3 bases at V and 5 bases at J, leaving 5 bases unmatched. This CDR3 region has 14 residues. Germline V gene lookup returns CDR1 MDHEN and CDR2 SYDVKM. The CDR3 DNA sequence: TGTGCCAGCAGTTTGCAGGGGGCGGGGTATGGCTACACCTTC. Its protein product is CASSLQGAGYGYTF.

This clone was recorded once. V gene TRBV28 combines with J gene TRBJ2-7, with TRBD1 identical over 8 bases. CDR3 length equals 12 residues. After removal of 6 bases from V and 6 bases from J, the junction contained 4 bases not matched to a gene. Germline lookup yields CDR1 MDHEN and CDR2 SYDVKM. The CDR3 loop reads CASSMTGVEQYF. DNA of the CDR3: TGTGCCAGCAGCATGACAGGGGTCGAGCAGTACTTC.

The chain combines TRBV2 with TRBJ2-3, with TRBD2 identical over 10 bases. In germline, CDR1 is SNHLY, CDR2 FYNNEI. V gave up 9 bases and J gave up 1 base; unmatched junction bases: 10. The CDR3 extends over 16 amino acids. The CDR3 DNA reads as TGTGCCAGGACGTTTAGCGGGGGGCACCGCACAGATACGCAGTATTTT. It encodes CARTFSGGHRTDTQYF.

The CDR3 nucleotides read TGTGCCAGCAGTTTATTGGCGGGGAGGAACACTGAAGCTTTCTTT. The encoded protein is CASSLLAGRNTEAFF. This sequence joins TRBV27 and TRBJ1-1; no definite D call. V gave up 1 base and J gave up 1 base, with 10 bases separating them. Germline V gives CDR1 MNHEY, CDR2 SMNVEV (reference sequence). The CDR3 is made up of 15 amino acids.

Only one count was recorded for this clone. CDR3 nucleotide sequence: TGTGCCAGCAGTTTACGCGGGATCGGTTCCTACGAGCAGTACTTC. It codes for CASSLRGIGSYEQYF. The V gene is TRBV28, the J gene TRBJ2-7; D is perhaps TRBD2 (6 bases). The V end was cut by 2 bases, the J end by 1 base, with 12 bases between. Germline V gene lookup returns CDR1 MDHEN and CDR2 SYDVKM. The CDR3 has 15 amino acids.

V usage is TRBV4-2 and J usage is TRBJ2-1; a weak D match, TRBD1 (6 bases). The CDR3 contains 16 residues. CDR1 and CDR2 (germline): LGHNA, YNFKEQ. Trimming shortened V by 0 bases and J by 4 bases, and 13 bases separated the two germline ends. The CDR3 reads CASSQDPDSRYNEQFF. The CDR3 bases are TGTGCCAGCAGCCAAGATCCGGACAGCAGATACAATGAGCAGTTCTTC.

This chain links TRBV28 with TRBJ2-1, with D hard to call. V lost 5 bases and J lost 4, with 9 bases in between. Per germline, CDR1 MDHEN and CDR2 SYDVKM. The CDR3 spans 13 residues. DNA for the CDR3: TGTGCCAGCAGTCCGAGACATTACAATGAGCAGTTCTTC. This translates into CASSPRHYNEQFF.

For this clone: This sample also contains other DNA sequences that code for the same CDR3. The V gene is TRBV4-3, the J gene TRBJ2-3; the match to TRBD2 covers 8 bases. The J segment lost 6 bases and the V segment lost 3 bases, leaving 5 bases of the junction unmatched. The CDR3 length is 14 residues. Looked up from germline, CDR1 is LGHNA and CDR2 is YSLEER. CDR3 nucleotides: TGCGCCAGCAGCCAGTTAGCGGGATTGGATACGCAGTATTTT. Its protein is CASSQLAGLDTQYF.

This chain connects TRBV9 to TRBJ2-7; maybe TRBD1 (5 bases). V was shortened by 3 bases and J by 2 bases, with 12 bases between the two germline ends. The CDR3 spans 14 residues. Germline V CDR1 and CDR2: SGDLS, YYNGEE. The CDR3 is CASSASGQPYEQYF. The CDR3 DNA is TGTGCCAGCAGCGCATCAGGGCAGCCCTACGAGCAGTACTTC.

The J gene is TRBJ2-1, the V gene TRBV15; D ambiguous. CDR1 LNHNV and CDR2 YYDKDF come from the germline V gene (reference sequence). Trimming stripped 0 bases from V and 3 bases from J, with 6 bases between. The CDR3 totals 14 residues. The CDR3 here is CATSRDRFYNEQFF. As DNA, the CDR3 is TGTGCCACCAGCAGAGACAGGTTCTACAATGAGCAGTTCTTC.

This clone was seen a few times. The genes are TRBV5-1 and TRBJ2-5, with a possible D match to TRBD1 (6 bases). The CDR3 covers 17 residues. V was shortened by 3 bases and J by 2 bases, with 20 bases between the two germline ends. Germline V lookup: CDR1 SGHRS, CDR2 YFSETQ. CDR3 DNA sequence: TGCGCCAGCAGCTCGCAACCGTCGACAGGACCACAAGAGACCCAGTACTTC. Protein product: CASSSQPSTGPQETQYF.

This chain joins TRBV28 and TRBJ2-3; 10 bases match TRBD2. V lost 7 bases to trimming and J lost 1 base; unmatched junction nucleotides: 14. The CDR3 extends over 18 amino acids. Germline V lookup: CDR1 MDHEN, CDR2 SYDVKM. For the CDR3, the DNA is TGTGCCAGCATCAATTTATGGCACGGGACTAGCGGCACAGATACGCAGTATTTT. Translated: CASINLWHGTSGTDTQYF.

The CDR3, as DNA: TGTGCCAGCAGCTTGGAAGGGAGGCTCGATAACACTGAAGCTTTCTTT. It yields the protein CASSLEGRLDNTEAFF. The chain links TRBV5-4 to TRBJ1-1; no clear D. The V gene lost 0 bases and the J gene lost 2 bases, with 14 bases spanning the gap. The CDR3 consists of 16 residues. Germline V gene sequence: CDR1 SGHNT, CDR2 YYREEE (reference sequence).

Remarks on this clone: An end of the junction does not agree with germline; a read error may underlie this. This chain links TRBV9 with TRBJ2-3; D is undetermined. The CDR3 totals 13 residues. Germline CDR1 is SGDLS and CDR2 is YYNGEE. This CDR3 is CASSGANTDAQYF. The CDR3 DNA follows: TGTGCCAGCAGCGGGGCGAACACAGATGCGCAGTATTTT.

Of note for this clone: The germline gene is not matched at one end of the junction; a read error may be the cause. This chain connects TRBV29-1 to TRBJ1-1, with a weak D call TRBD1 (6 bases). Germline assignment: CDR1 SQVTM and CDR2 ANQGSEA. This CDR3 is 15 amino acids long. In nucleotides, the CDR3 is TGCAGCGTCCATTTAGTAGGACAGTCGAACACTGGAGCTTTCTTT. It yields the protein CSVHLVGQSNTGAFF.

This chain links TRBV5-4 with TRBJ2-5, with D perhaps matching TRBD2 (5 bases). The CDR3 is made up of 15 amino acids. Germline V gene sequence: CDR1 SGHNT, CDR2 YYREEE (reference sequence). Deletions cut 4 bases from V and 1 base from J, with 14 bases between. CDR3 DNA: TGTGCCAGCAGCAACACCCGGGAAAGCCAAGAGACCCAGTACTTC. Protein product: CASSNTRESQETQYF.

This clone was detected a few times. The V and J genes are TRBV21-1 and TRBJ1-3; the table assigns TRBD1, which was not confirmed against the DNA. TRBV21-1 is a documented pseudogene. This CDR3 contains 17 residues. The CDR3 DNA is TGTGCCACCCCGGGCCCCACCGGGACAGGGGCTGGAAACACCATATATTTT. This translates into CATPGPTGTGAGNTIYF.

This clone was picked up a small number of times. The rearrangement joins TRBV7-9 to TRBJ2-7; 12 bases align to TRBD2. The germline CDR1 and CDR2 sequences are SEHNR and FQNEAQ (reference sequence). CDR3 length: 19 residues. V was pared by 1 base and J by 0 bases, with 10 bases of the junction left unmatched. The CDR3 region has the DNA TGTGCCAGCAGCTTAGGAACTCCTAGCGGGAGGGCCCTCTCCTACGAGCAGTACTTC. Residues: CASSLGTPSGRALSYEQYF.

The J gene is TRBJ2-5, the V gene TRBV7-2, with TRBD2 matching 11 bases. The germline CDR1 and CDR2 sequences are SGHTA and FQGNSA. The CDR3 runs 18 residues. J gave up 5 bases and V 5 bases, and 16 bases lay outside the gene matches. In DNA, the CDR3 is TGTGCCAGCAGCCCCCCGATAGCGGGGGGGCCGGGTAAGGAGACCCAGTACTTC. Translated, it gives CASSPPIAGGPGKETQYF.

The chain couples TRBV29-1 to TRBJ2-2; unclear D gene. The CDR3 spans 13 residues. V was shortened by 4 bases and J by 2 bases, with 8 bases between the two germline ends. Per germline, CDR1 SQVTM and CDR2 ANQGSEA. The CDR3 nucleotides are TGCAGCGTTGTAGTACCCAACACCGGGGAGCTGTTTTTT. This encodes CSVVVPNTGELFF.

This clone was counted only a few times. The CDR3 DNA reads TGTGCCAGCAGTCCCAGTGGTTCCCGGAGCCGGGCCCAGCATTTT. Residues: CASSPSGSRSRAQHF. The chain is built from TRBV27 and TRBJ1-5; D remains ambiguous. Trimming shortened V by 5 bases and J by 11 bases, and 22 bases separated the two germline ends. CDR3 length: 15 amino acids. Per the germline V gene, CDR1 is MNHEY and CDR2 is SMNVEV (reference sequence).

This clone was counted only a few times. CDR3 in DNA: TGTGCCAGCAGTGAATCGCGGCCAGAATTAACTAACTATGGCTACACCTTC. Encoded protein: CASSESRPELTNYGYTF. The rearrangement joins TRBV2 to TRBJ1-2; D is undetermined. This CDR3 has 17 amino acids. CDR1 and CDR2 (germline): SNHLY, FYNNEI. The ends were cut back, 2 bases at V and 0 bases at J, with 16 bases in the middle.

The gene calls are TRBV21-1 and TRBJ1-2; the table's D call TRBD1 went unverified against the DNA. TRBV21-1 is marked as a pseudogene. The CDR3 covers 16 residues. The CDR3 coding sequence is TGTGCCAGCAGCAAGGACAGGGGGCGATTCGACTATGGCTACACCTTC. Translated: CASSKDRGRFDYGYTF.